This TCR beta chain was found in a study of blood T cells in healthy people across ages. Study-wide background: Through template switching, about one barcoded beta molecule was captured per two T cells, as measured in model experiments.

A sample-barcoded 5' primer and a J-beta primer mix were used in a second PCR of roughly 6 to 11 cycles. Each CDR3 protein is one row after TCRdb ran MiXCR on the 5' RACE reads. This table has around 780,000 distinct CDR3 sequences, approximately 53% appearing once. This clonotype was detected once. Antigen specificity is unknown. Study-level points and caveats: Underestimates were what the diversity estimates from one million T cells were considered to be.

Total RNA extracted from each sample amounted to at least 6 micrograms. The receptor was derived from a middle-aged man in good health. Source material: blood.

CDR3: CASSLYALASYEQYF. CDR3 nucleotide sequence: TGCGCCAGCAGCTTATATGCACTAGCGTCCTACGAGCAGTACTTC. The V and J genes are TRBV5-1 and TRBJ2-7; TRBD2 aligns across 7 bases. Germline CDR1 and CDR2: SGHRS and YFSETQ. Trimming cost V 2 bases and J 1 base; bases outside gene matches: 6. This CDR3 region has 15 residues.